This T cell receptor beta chain was observed in a study of cytomegalovirus exposure and HLA in healthy donors. Study-level information: Later, an analysis reported that the 130 or so validation repertoires had used the same platform as the 666 first-cohort repertoires.

Whole-study findings and limits: The finding came from a later analysis; first-cohort TCR clusters tended to co-occur in the 130 or so validation repertoires. More than 150 TCR beta chains were listed as cytomegalovirus-associated.

Trimming took 0 bases from V and 6 from J, leaving 24 bases between them. CDR3 length: 19 amino acids. Germline CDR1 and CDR2: LNHNV and YYDKDF (reference sequence). Worth noting for this clone: The antigen remains unidentified.

Using immunoSEQ multiplex PCR, the repertoire was profiled, and TCRdb retains in-frame clones only, with some absent. The table lists approximately 280,000 clones, roughly 90% of them singletons, with approximately 0.94% in the top ten. The receptor's source is a woman aged 18-29 years in good health and CMV-seronegative. J is TRBJ1-5 and V is TRBV15; perhaps TRBD1 as D (6 bases). Sequenced material: PBMCs. The CDR3 sequence is CATSRDQWGGGGTVQPQHF. CDR3 in DNA: TGTGCCACCAGCAGAGATCAATGGGGGGGAGGGGGAACTGTTCAGCCCCAGCATTTT.